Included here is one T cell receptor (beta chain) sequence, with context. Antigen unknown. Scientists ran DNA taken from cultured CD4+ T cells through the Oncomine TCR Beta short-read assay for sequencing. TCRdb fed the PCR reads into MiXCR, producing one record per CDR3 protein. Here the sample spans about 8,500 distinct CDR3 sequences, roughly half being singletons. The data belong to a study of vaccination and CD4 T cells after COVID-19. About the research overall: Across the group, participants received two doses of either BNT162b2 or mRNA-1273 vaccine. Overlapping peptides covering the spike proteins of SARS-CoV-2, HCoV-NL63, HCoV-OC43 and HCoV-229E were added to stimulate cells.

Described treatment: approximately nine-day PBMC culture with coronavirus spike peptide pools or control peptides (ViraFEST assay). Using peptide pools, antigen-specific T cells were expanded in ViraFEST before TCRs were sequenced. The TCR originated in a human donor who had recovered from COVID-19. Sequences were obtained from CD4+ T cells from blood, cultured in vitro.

The DNA for the CDR3 is TGTGCCAGCAGTTTATTTTCCCTAACGGGGGGAAATTCACCCCTCCACTTT. Its protein is CASSLFSLTGGNSPLHF. The chain couples TRBV28 to TRBJ1-6; maybe TRBD1 (5 bases). Germline CDR1 reads MDHEN; CDR2 reads SYDVKM. CDR3 length: 17 residues. Trimming pared 1 base from V and 7 bases from J, leaving 17 bases between.